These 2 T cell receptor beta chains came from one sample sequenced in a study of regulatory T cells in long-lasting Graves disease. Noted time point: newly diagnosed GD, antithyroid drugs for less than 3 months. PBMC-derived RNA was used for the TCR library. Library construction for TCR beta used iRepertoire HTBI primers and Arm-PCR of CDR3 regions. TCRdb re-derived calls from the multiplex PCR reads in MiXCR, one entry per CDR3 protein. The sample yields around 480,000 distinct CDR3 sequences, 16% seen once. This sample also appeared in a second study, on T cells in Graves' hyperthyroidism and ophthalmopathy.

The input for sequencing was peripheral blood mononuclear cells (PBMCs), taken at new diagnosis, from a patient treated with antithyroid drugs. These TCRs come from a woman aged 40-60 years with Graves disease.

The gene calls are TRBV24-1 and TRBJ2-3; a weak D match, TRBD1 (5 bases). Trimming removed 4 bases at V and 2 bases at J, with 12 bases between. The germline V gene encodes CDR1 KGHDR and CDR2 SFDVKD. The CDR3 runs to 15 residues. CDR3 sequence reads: CATSDPTADTDTQYF. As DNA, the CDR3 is TGTGCCACCAGTGACCCGACAGCAGACACAGATACGCAGTATTTT.

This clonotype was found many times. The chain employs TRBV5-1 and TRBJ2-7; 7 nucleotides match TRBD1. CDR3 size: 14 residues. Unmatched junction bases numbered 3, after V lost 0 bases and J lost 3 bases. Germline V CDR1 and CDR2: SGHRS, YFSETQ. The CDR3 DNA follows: TGCGCCAGCAGCTTGGACGGGACAGTCTACGAGCAGTACTTC. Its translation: CASSLDGTVYEQYF.